These 15 T cell receptor beta chains share one sample of origin, sequenced in a study of blood T cell repertoires in COVID-19 (dated by TCRdb to 2020 to 2021). To prepare the library, the immunoSEQ multiplex PCR assay was applied. TCRdb carries this immuneACCESS record with in-frame sequences only. Its versions omit some clonotypes, under half of them owing to an unresolved V gene in the studies checked, with the rest unexplained. The sample table shows about 210,000 clones, and approximately 91% are seen once. The leading ten clones occupy roughly 0.7% of the sample. The sequenced sample consisted of peripheral blood. The receptors originated from a man between 35 and 55 years old with acute or convalescent COVID-19.

The chain joins TRBV4-1 to TRBJ2-7, with TRBD2 as a possible D gene (6 bases). CDR1 and CDR2 (germline): MGHRA, YSYEKL. The V gene lost 4 bases and the J gene lost 3 bases, with 19 bases spanning the gap. This CDR3 comprises 16 residues. Here the CDR3 DNA reads TGCGCCAGCAGCCTTAGTGTTGGGGACGGGAGCTACGAGCAGTACTTC. Amino acid sequence: CASSLSVGDGSYEQYF.

V is TRBV6-2 or TRBV6-3 and J is TRBJ1-2; D unclear. V lost 3 bases, J lost 3 bases, and 8 bases lay in between. Germline CDR1 MNHEY, CDR2 SVGEGT. This CDR3 has 13 amino acids. The CDR3 is CASSYGRDYGYTF. The CDR3 DNA sequence: TGTGCCAGCAGTTATGGGCGGGACTATGGCTACACCTTC.

The chain joins TRBV2 to TRBJ2-3; the D gene is possibly TRBD1 (6 bases). The V end was cut by 4 bases, the J end by 11 bases, with 16 bases between. The CDR3 is 13 amino acids. CDR1 and CDR2 (germline): SNHLY, FYNNEI. This chain's CDR3 is CASSGGPPAGQYF. The DNA of the CDR3 is TGTGCCAGCAGTGGGGGGCCGCCCGCGGGGCAGTATTTT. Filled out from reference TRBV2 and TRBJ2-3, the complete variable domain reads EPEVTQTPSHQVTQMGQEVILRCVPISNHLYFYWYRQILGQKVEFLVSFYNNEISEKSEIFDDQFSVERPDGSNFTLKIRSTKLEDSAMYFCASSGGPPAGQYFGPGTRLTVL.

The chain combines TRBV7-2 with TRBJ2-7, with 7 bases aligning to TRBD2. The V gene's germline CDR1 is SGHTA and CDR2 FQGNSA. The CDR3 has 15 amino acids. With V trimmed by 4 bases and J by 3 bases, 9 bases remained unmatched. DNA of the CDR3: TGTGCCAGCAGCTCAATGGGGGGGTCCCTCTACGAGCAGTACTTC. Protein product: CASSSMGGSLYEQYF.

This chain connects TRBV5-1 to TRBJ2-3, with D perhaps TRBD2 (5 bases). The V gene lost 7 bases and the J gene lost 1 base, with 16 bases spanning the gap. The germline gives CDR1 SGHRS, CDR2 YFSETQ. This CDR3 is built from 15 residues. CDR3 DNA sequence: TGCGCCAGCCGACTTCCCCGGCGGGGCACAGATACGCAGTATTTT. Translation: CASRLPRRGTDTQYF.

The chain is built from TRBV10-3 and TRBJ2-7, with TRBD1 matching 8 bases. The V gene's germline CDR1 is ENHRY and CDR2 SYGVKD. This CDR3 region has 15 residues. Losses at the gene ends were 6 bases for V and 0 bases for J; bases not matched to a gene: 7. The CDR3 sequence: CAIRARQGSSYEQYF. The CDR3 nucleotides are TGTGCCATCAGGGCTAGACAGGGGAGCTCCTACGAGCAGTACTTC.

This clone was seen just once. The V gene is TRBV7-9, the J gene TRBJ2-2, with D tentatively TRBD2 (6 bases). This CDR3 is 13 amino acids long. The germline V and J ends were trimmed by 3 bases and 5 bases, with 7 bases remaining between them. CDR1 is SEHNR and CDR2 is FQNEAQ in the germline V gene (reference sequence). The CDR3 nucleotides are TGTGCCAGCAGCTTCGGGACTACCGGGGAGCTGTTTTTT. Its protein product is CASSFGTTGELFF.

This chain connects TRBV2 to TRBJ2-7; 8 bases align to TRBD1. The CDR3 extends over 15 amino acids. Germline assignment: CDR1 SNHLY and CDR2 FYNNEI. V lost 5 bases to trimming and J lost 2 bases; unmatched junction nucleotides: 8. CDR3 residues: CASSSGQGGTYEQYF. CDR3 sequence (DNA): TGTGCCAGCAGTTCCGGACAGGGAGGAACCTACGAGCAGTACTTC.

V is TRBV13 and J is TRBJ2-1; maybe TRBD2 (7 bases). This CDR3 is 15 amino acids long. Trimming removed 2 bases at V and 6 bases at J, with 14 bases between. Per germline, CDR1 PRHDT and CDR2 FYEKMQ (reference sequence). The CDR3 loop is CASSLWGGRPNEQFF. DNA for the CDR3: TGTGCCAGCAGCTTATGGGGGGGGCGCCCCAATGAGCAGTTCTTC.

The V call is TRBV6-5, the J call TRBJ1-6; tentative D call: TRBD1 (6 bases). The CDR3 runs to 15 residues. Germline assignment: CDR1 MNHEY and CDR2 SVGAGI. V lost 2 bases and J lost 9, with 14 bases in between. CDR3 nucleotide sequence: TGTGCCAGCAGTTACGAGACAGGCCAAGTTTCACCCCTCCACTTT. Protein product: CASSYETGQVSPLHF.

This clone was seen once. This chain uses TRBV7-2 with TRBJ2-3; 8 nucleotides agree with TRBD2. With V trimmed by 5 bases and J by 3 bases, 7 bases remained unmatched. The CDR3 runs to 15 residues. The germline gives CDR1 SGHTA, CDR2 FQGNSA. The chain's CDR3 is CASSPQGLETDTQYF. CDR3 sequence (DNA): TGTGCCAGCAGCCCACAGGGACTAGAGACAGATACGCAGTATTTT.

This sequence joins TRBV13 and TRBJ1-1; D gene ambiguous. Trimming pared 4 bases from V and 0 bases from J, leaving 9 bases between. There are 14 residues in the CDR3. The germline V gene has CDR1 PRHDT and CDR2 FYEKMQ (reference sequence). This CDR3 is CASSSDKLNTEAFF. DNA of the CDR3: TGTGCCAGCAGCTCAGACAAATTGAACACTGAAGCTTTCTTT. Drawing the rest from reference TRBV13 and TRBJ1-1, the complete variable domain is AAGVIQSPRHLIKEKRETATLKCYPIPRHDTVYWYQQGPGQDPQFLISFYEKMQSDKGSIPDRFSAQQFSDYHSELNMSSLELGDSALYFCASSSDKLNTEAFFGQGTRLTVV.

The rearrangement links TRBV30 to TRBJ1-2, with D perhaps matching TRBD1 (6 bases). Germline CDR1 reads GTSNPN; CDR2 reads SVGIG (reference sequence). V lost 0 bases and J lost 4, with 18 bases in between. CDR3 size: 16 residues. The DNA for the CDR3 is TGTGCCTGGAGTGTACTCGGTACAGGGAGTGTCTATGGCTACACCTTC. The encoded protein is CAWSVLGTGSVYGYTF.

The gene calls are TRBV14 and TRBJ1-1, with D perhaps matching TRBD1 (6 bases). V was cut by 4 bases and J by 5 bases, with 17 bases left in between. The germline CDR1 and CDR2 sequences are SGHDN and FVKESK. The CDR3 totals 15 residues. This chain's CDR3 is CASSPWGGGLTEAFF. CDR3 DNA: TGTGCCAGCAGCCCCTGGGGGGGCGGTTTAACTGAAGCTTTCTTT.

This chain connects TRBV3-1 (or the pseudogene TRBV3-2) to TRBJ2-2; 8 bases line up with TRBD1. The CDR3 is 17 residues long. Germline CDR1 is LGHDT and CDR2 is YNNKEL (reference sequence). V lost 8 bases to trimming and J lost 5 bases; unmatched junction nucleotides: 16. As DNA, the CDR3 is TGTGCCAGCCGAGATTTTGGACAGGGTGAAAGGACCGGGGAGCTGTTTTTT. Translation: CASRDFGQGERTGELFF.